These 20 T cell receptor beta chains came from one sample sequenced in a study of T-cell memory formation after mild COVID-19. One entry per CDR3 protein results from TCRdb running MiXCR on the 5' RACE reads. The sample has about 470,000 distinct CDR3 sequences, around a quarter seen once. What was sequenced was PBMCs or a T cell subset sorted from them (not recorded which). These receptors all stem from an adult woman who had mild COVID-19 (a few samples of this study predate the infection). Cell type and time point are not known.

This clonotype was counted only a few times. The J gene is TRBJ2-1, the V gene TRBV7-9; D call uncertain. Germline CDR1 is SEHNR and CDR2 is FQNEAQ (reference sequence). Between the trimmed V and J ends, which lost 1 base and 7 bases, there was a span of 11 bases. CDR3 length: 14 amino acids. The CDR3 DNA follows: TGTGCCAGCAGCTTAGACTCCCCCGGAAATGAGCAGTTCTTC. Its translation is CASSLDSPGNEQFF.

V and J are TRBV18 and TRBJ2-1; 8 positions agree with TRBD2. The CDR3 has 16 residues. From germline, CDR1 is KGHSH and CDR2 LQKENI. The ends lost 6 bases at V and 0 bases at J; junction bases unmatched: 7. This CDR3 is CASSKTSGSSYNEQFF. The CDR3 region has the DNA TGTGCCAGCTCCAAGACCAGCGGGAGCTCCTACAATGAGCAGTTCTTC.

V and J are TRBV9 and TRBJ2-2, with 7 bases identical to TRBD2. With V trimmed by 6 bases and J by 5 bases, 4 bases remained unmatched. The CDR3 runs 13 residues. Germline loops: CDR1 SGDLS, CDR2 YYNGEE. Here the CDR3 DNA reads TGTGCCAGCAAGCTTAGCGGGACCGGGGAGCTGTTTTTT. Its translation: CASKLSGTGELFF.

The rearrangement uses TRBV24-1 and TRBJ1-5; D is ambiguous. V was clipped by 5 bases and J by 3 bases, with 10 bases between them. Germline CDR1 and CDR2: KGHDR and SFDVKD. This CDR3 is built from 14 residues. As DNA, the CDR3 is TGTGCCACCAGTGCCGGGAGAGCCAATCAGCCCCAGCATTTT. This encodes CATSAGRANQPQHF.

CDR3 DNA sequence: TGTGCCAGCAGTCCGGGGGTCGTGCGGCCACAGCCCCAGCATTTT. This translates into CASSPGVVRPQPQHF. This rearrangement joins TRBV6-2 or TRBV6-3 to TRBJ1-5; D may be TRBD1 (5 bases). Germline V gene sequence: CDR1 MNHEY, CDR2 SVGEGT. This CDR3 has 15 residues. Trimming took off 5 bases at V and 7 bases at J, with 18 bases between the two ends.

J is TRBJ2-7 and V is TRBV7-8; D uncertain. Per germline, CDR1 SGHVS and CDR2 FQNEAQ. Between the trimmed V and J ends, which lost 4 bases and 6 bases, there was a span of 16 bases. The length of the CDR3 is 14 residues. The CDR3 loop reads CASSSSSVRGEQYF. CDR3 coding DNA: TGTGCCAGCAGCTCCAGCAGTGTCAGAGGCGAGCAGTACTTC.

The V gene is TRBV7-3, the J gene TRBJ2-5; 9 nucleotides line up with TRBD1. Germline lookup yields CDR1 SGHTA and CDR2 FQGTGA. The CDR3 has 15 residues. V trimming: 2 bases; J trimming: 5 bases; junction bases outside the gene matches: 6. DNA for the CDR3: TGTGCCAGCAGCTTATGGGGACAGGGAGGGGAGACCCAGTACTTC. Translation: CASSLWGQGGETQYF. The complete variable domain, with remaining parts taken from reference TRBV7-3 and TRBJ2-5, reads GAGVSQTPSNKVTEKGKYVELRCDPISGHTALYWYRQSLGQGPEFLIYFQGTGAADDSGLPNDRFFAVRPEGSVSTLKIQRTERGDSAVYLCASSLWGQGGETQYFGPGTRLLVL.

A few counts support this clonotype. The chain combines TRBV12-3 or TRBV12-4 with TRBJ1-2; maybe TRBD1 (6 bases). V was cut by 5 bases and J by 3 bases, with 10 bases left in between. The length of the CDR3 is 13 residues. The CDR3 region has the DNA TGTGCCAGCAGTCAGGACAGCTACTATGGCTACACCTTC. This translates into CASSQDSYYGYTF.

The sample holds many counts of this clonotype. The chain combines TRBV7-8 with TRBJ2-5; TRBD1 aligns across 7 bases. V shed 0 bases, J shed 4 bases, and the junction held 11 bases outside the gene matches. The CDR3 loop spans 17 amino acids. The germline V gene has CDR1 SGHVS and CDR2 FQNEAQ. CDR3 sequence: CASSLAGNRGAGETQYF. The DNA of the CDR3 is TGTGCCAGCAGCTTAGCAGGGAACAGGGGCGCGGGAGAGACCCAGTACTTC.

The rearrangement uses TRBV3-1 and TRBJ1-1, with 11 nucleotides matching TRBD1. The CDR3 spans 14 residues. V was pared by 4 bases and J by 4 bases, with 2 bases of the junction left unmatched. Germline-derived CDR1 and CDR2 are LGHDT and YNNKEL (reference sequence). The CDR3: CASSRGTGGTEAFF. CDR3 nucleotide sequence: TGTGCCAGCAGCCGAGGGACAGGGGGCACTGAAGCTTTCTTT.

The chain has TRBV4-2 and TRBJ1-1, with D tentatively TRBD1 (6 bases). The germline V gene encodes CDR1 LGHNA and CDR2 YNFKEQ. There are 17 residues in the CDR3. V was pared by 0 bases and J by 9 bases, with 23 bases between. The CDR3 DNA is TGTGCCAGCAGCCAAGATCCCGGACAGTTGGCGGGTGTGAAAGCTTTCTTT. This translates into CASSQDPGQLAGVKAFF.

V gene TRBV5-1 combines with J gene TRBJ2-7, with D maybe TRBD2 (5 bases). The germline gives CDR1 SGHRS, CDR2 YFSETQ. V gave up 1 base and J gave up 5 bases, with 10 bases separating them. The CDR3 loop spans 13 amino acids. CDR3 region: CASSLLGSDEQYF. CDR3 nucleotide sequence: TGCGCCAGCAGCTTGCTGGGGAGCGACGAGCAGTACTTC.

This clonotype was picked up many times. The chain links TRBV3-1 to TRBJ2-5, with D maybe TRBD2 (6 bases). CDR3 length: 14 amino acids. Trimming left V 4 bases short and J 0 bases short, with 9 bases between. Germline CDR1 LGHDT, CDR2 YNNKEL (reference sequence). The CDR3 coding sequence is TGTGCCAGCAGCCCCCGGGACTACCAAGAGACCCAGTACTTC. It specifies CASSPRDYQETQYF.

The J gene is TRBJ1-2, the V gene TRBV12-3 or TRBV12-4, with D perhaps TRBD1 (5 bases). Trimming took 6 bases from V and 8 from J, leaving 19 bases between them. The CDR3 sequence is 14 residues long. CDR3 sequence: CASRGRPGRSGYTF. Here the CDR3 DNA reads TGTGCCAGCAGGGGACGGCCTGGGAGGAGCGGCTACACCTTC.

V usage is TRBV25-1 and J usage is TRBJ2-1; 8 bases map to TRBD2. The CDR3 loop spans 19 amino acids. V was clipped by 2 bases and J by 2 bases; unmatched bases: 14. Germline values: CDR1 MGHDK, CDR2 SYGVNS. The CDR3 nucleotides read TGTGCCAGCAGTGAAAGGCCCCGCAGGCTAGCGGGTACCTACAATGAGCAGTTCTTC. This encodes CASSERPRRLAGTYNEQFF.

The genes are TRBV5-1 and TRBJ2-7; possibly TRBD2 for D (5 bases). This CDR3 spans 14 amino acids. Germline-derived CDR1 and CDR2 are SGHRS and YFSETQ. V was shortened by 0 bases and J by 2 bases, with 9 bases between the two germline ends. CDR3: CASSLAGVAYEQYF. The CDR3 DNA reads TGCGCCAGCAGCTTGGCCGGGGTAGCCTACGAGCAGTACTTC.

The rearrangement joins TRBV6-5 to TRBJ2-7; 9 nucleotides align to TRBD1. The CDR3 contains 16 residues. Germline V lookup: CDR1 MNHEY, CDR2 SVGAGI. Germline trimming cut 2 bases from V and 3 bases from J; bases unmatched to any gene: 8. CDR3 protein: CASSYTIRDRDYEQYF. DNA of the CDR3: TGTGCCAGCAGTTACACTATCCGGGACAGGGACTACGAGCAGTACTTC.

The chain couples TRBV9 to TRBJ2-2; 8 bases are a match to TRBD1. With 3 bases clipped from V and 2 bases from J, the junction kept 6 bases outside the gene matches. This CDR3 has 16 amino acids. Germline CDR1 and CDR2: SGDLS and YYNGEE. CDR3 sequence: CASSARTGTNTGELFF. The CDR3 DNA follows: TGTGCCAGCAGCGCCCGGACAGGGACCAACACCGGGGAGCTGTTTTTT.

The genes are TRBV20-1 and TRBJ2-1; 8 bases map to TRBD2. The length of the CDR3 is 15 residues. Germline lookup yields CDR1 DFQATT and CDR2 SNEGSKA (reference sequence). After removal of 6 bases from V and 2 bases from J, the junction contained 9 bases not matched to a gene. The CDR3 region is CSARPGTRPYNEQFF. The CDR3 DNA sequence: TGCAGTGCCCGCCCCGGGACTAGACCCTACAATGAGCAGTTCTTC.

The chain combines TRBV5-1 with TRBJ2-7; D call uncertain. Per the germline V gene, CDR1 is SGHRS and CDR2 is YFSETQ. The CDR3 is made up of 14 amino acids. Trimming cost V 0 bases and J 5 bases, with 12 bases left between them. Written as DNA, the CDR3 is TGCGCCAGCAGCTTGGCCCAGCTAGGAGACGAGCAGTACTTC. It yields the protein CASSLAQLGDEQYF.